Shown below are 22 T cell receptor beta chains from a single sample sequenced in a study of vaccination and CD4 T cells after COVID-19. No cognate antigen is known for these TCRs. Treatment given: approximately nine-day PBMC culture with coronavirus spike peptide pools or control peptides (ViraFEST assay). Cultured CD4+ T cells had their DNA profiled by the Oncomine TCR Beta short-read assay. TCRdb reprocessed the PCR reads via MiXCR and lists one record per CDR3 protein. The sample lists about 19,000 distinct CDR3 sequences, 58% seen once, with 8% to 10% in the top ten. The starting material was CD4+ T cells from blood, cultured in vitro, obtained after SARS-CoV-2 vaccination. The receptor source for this set is a human donor who had recovered from COVID-19.

The chain combines TRBV7-3 with TRBJ2-5; D assignment may be TRBD1 or TRBD2 (6 bases each). This CDR3 region has 16 residues. CDR1 and CDR2 from the germline V gene are SGHTA and FQGTGA. With 0 bases removed from V and 4 bases from J, the gap between germline ends came to 15 bases. Here the CDR3 reads CASSLTSGAGGETQYF. The CDR3 coding sequence is TGTGCCAGCAGCTTAACGTCAGGGGCCGGGGGAGAGACCCAGTACTTC.

The sample holds a few counts of this clonotype. CDR3 protein: CASSTDTYGYTF. Here the CDR3 DNA reads TGTGCCAGTAGTACCGACACATATGGCTACACCTTC. The V gene is TRBV19, the J gene TRBJ1-2, with D unresolved. This CDR3 is 12 amino acids long. Looked up from germline, CDR1 is LNHDA and CDR2 is SQIVND (reference sequence). V dropped 4 bases and J dropped 5 bases, with 8 bases sitting between them.

This clonotype has only a few counts. The V gene is TRBV12-5, the J gene TRBJ2-5; D not certain. The CDR3 spans 13 residues. Germline V gene data show CDR1 as LGHNT and CDR2 as FRNRAP. V lost 5 bases and J 3 bases, leaving 10 bases between the germline ends. The CDR3 spells CASGPQGKETQYF. The DNA of the CDR3 is TGTGCTAGTGGTCCCCAAGGGAAAGAGACCCAGTACTTC. Looking up the rest from reference TRBV12-5 and TRBJ2-5 gives the full variable domain: DARVTQTPRHKVTEMGQEVTMRCQPILGHNTVFWYRQTMMQGLELLAYFRNRAPLDDSGMPKDRFSAEMPDATLATLKIQPSEPRDSAVYFCASGPQGKETQYFGPGTRLLVL.

The chain uses TRBV25-1 and TRBJ2-5, with unresolved D. V lost 3 bases, J lost 5 bases, and 13 bases lay in between. The CDR3 is made up of 14 amino acids. Looked up from germline, CDR1 is MGHDK and CDR2 is SYGVNS. CDR3 sequence reads: CASSDSFSPETQYF. CDR3 bases: TGTGCCAGCAGTGATAGCTTTAGCCCGGAGACCCAGTACTTC.

The V gene is TRBV11-3, the J gene TRBJ2-3; 10 bases line up with TRBD2. The CDR3 contains 16 residues. From germline, CDR1 is SGHNT and CDR2 YENEEA. The J segment lost 8 bases and the V segment lost 5 bases, leaving 13 bases of the junction unmatched. CDR3 DNA: TGTGCCAGCAGCAGAAAGCGGGAGGGCCGACTTGGTACGCAGTATTTT. Translation gives CASSRKREGRLGTQYF.

The chain joins TRBV10-3 to TRBJ1-5; no firm D call. V lost 0 bases and J lost 7, with 7 bases in between. The CDR3 loop spans 13 amino acids. CDR1 and CDR2 (germline): ENHRY, SYGVKD. The CDR3 loop is CAISESPEQPQHF. In DNA, the CDR3 is TGTGCCATCAGTGAGTCGCCCGAGCAGCCCCAGCATTTT.

The rearrangement joins TRBV6-2 or TRBV6-3 to TRBJ1-5; unclear D gene. CDR3 length: 13 residues. Germline V CDR1 and CDR2: MNHEY, SVGEGT. Between the trimmed V and J ends, which lost 4 bases and 9 bases, there was a span of 13 bases. The CDR3 DNA sequence: TGTGCCAGCAGTTTGTACGGGCCAAGGCCCCAGCATTTT. This sequence encodes CASSLYGPRPQHF.

J is TRBJ1-5 and V is TRBV7-3, with no clear D. The V end was cut by 3 bases, the J end by 0 bases, with 15 bases between. Germline V gives CDR1 SGHTA, CDR2 FQGTGA. This CDR3 has 17 residues. The CDR3 here is CASSFFRWSVSNQPQHF. The CDR3 DNA sequence: TGTGCCAGCAGCTTCTTTCGATGGTCAGTTAGCAATCAGCCCCAGCATTTT.

The V call is TRBV7-8, the J call TRBJ1-4; 7 bases are a match to TRBD1. This CDR3 is 13 amino acids long. V lost 4 bases and J lost 8; bases outside the gene matches: 4. Germline CDR1 is SGHVS and CDR2 is FQNEAQ. CDR3 nucleotide sequence: TGTGCCAGCAGCTACAGGGGTGGAGAAAAACTGTTTTTT. Translating it yields CASSYRGGEKLFF.

The J gene is TRBJ1-5, the V gene TRBV19; D might be TRBD1 (6 bases). The CDR3 covers 11 residues. V dropped 8 bases and J dropped 7 bases, with 9 bases sitting between them. The germline V gene has CDR1 LNHDA and CDR2 SQIVND (reference sequence). CDR3 region: CASSRGQPQHF. DNA for the CDR3: TGTGCCAGTTCAAGGGGGCAGCCCCAGCATTTT.

This clonotype showed up just once. The CDR3 sequence is CAWRRPGNRASYNYGYTF. The CDR3 region has the DNA TGTGCCTGGCGGAGACCCGGGAACAGGGCATCGTACAACTATGGCTACACCTTC. This chain uses TRBV30 with TRBJ1-2; perhaps TRBD1 as D (6 bases). Germline CDR1 GTSNPN, CDR2 SVGIG (reference sequence). V lost 5 bases to trimming and J lost 2 bases, with 27 bases between them. This CDR3 is built from 18 residues. Full variable domain (rest looked up from reference TRBV30 and TRBJ1-2): SQTIHQWPATLVQPVGSPLSLECTVEGTSNPNLYWYRQAAGRGLQLLFYSVGIGQISSEVPQNLSASRPQDRQFILSSKKLLLSDSGFYLCAWRRPGNRASYNYGYTFGSGTRLTVV.

This clonotype was counted between two and nine times. The rearrangement links TRBV6-1 to TRBJ1-5; D is uncertain. The CDR3 contains 15 residues. Germline loops: CDR1 MNHNS, CDR2 SASEGT. Trimming stripped 6 bases from V and 1 base from J, with 13 bases between. The CDR3 coding sequence is TGTGCCAGCAGACCCCCGGGCTCCAGCAATCAGCCCCAGCATTTT. This translates into CASRPPGSSNQPQHF.

V is TRBV20-1 and J is TRBJ2-1, with 14 bases lining up with TRBD2. The CDR3 spans 16 residues. The V and J ends lost 0 bases and 3 bases, in that order; junction bases with no gene match: 1. Germline-derived CDR1 and CDR2 are DFQATT and SNEGSKA (reference sequence). CDR3 nucleotide sequence: TGCAGTGCTAGAGATGGGACTAGCGGGGGCTACAATGAGCAGTTCTTC. Residues: CSARDGTSGGYNEQFF.

This clonotype turned up a few times. This chain uses TRBV11-3 with TRBJ1-6; D is ambiguous. The CDR3 totals 13 residues. Germline loops: CDR1 SGHNT, CDR2 YENEEA. V was clipped by 0 bases and J by 10 bases, with 7 bases between them. The CDR3: CASSLDRESPLHF. CDR3 bases: TGTGCCAGCAGCTTAGACCGGGAATCACCCCTCCACTTT.

The V gene is TRBV11-3, the J gene TRBJ1-1, with 11 bases identical to TRBD1. The CDR3 has 17 residues. Trimming at V came to 5 bases and at J to 0 bases, leaving 8 bases not matched to a gene. Germline-derived CDR1 and CDR2 are SGHNT and YENEEA. DNA for the CDR3: TGTGCCAGCAGCCCGGGACAGGGGGTGGGTATGAACACTGAAGCTTTCTTT. Translating gives CASSPGQGVGMNTEAFF.

The chain combines TRBV6-5 with TRBJ2-7; no firm D call. The CDR3 consists of 14 residues. CDR1 is MNHEY, CDR2 SVGAGI, per germline. The germline V and J ends were trimmed by 2 bases and 5 bases, with 13 bases remaining between them. The CDR3 here is CASSYRPKDHEQYF. As DNA, the CDR3 is TGTGCCAGCAGTTACCGCCCGAAGGACCACGAGCAGTACTTC.

This clonotype was seen a single time. V gene TRBV6-2 or TRBV6-3 combines with J gene TRBJ2-3, with 7 nucleotides matching TRBD2. The CDR3 runs 22 residues. Germline V gives CDR1 MNHEY, CDR2 SVGEGT. V lost 2 bases to trimming and J lost 0 bases; unmatched junction nucleotides: 23. This CDR3 is CASSYGVVRERSPSGSTDTQYF. The CDR3 DNA follows: TGTGCCAGCAGTTACGGAGTCGTCAGGGAGAGGAGTCCTAGCGGTAGCACAGATACGCAGTATTTT.

The chain uses TRBV11-2 and TRBJ1-1; 7 nucleotides align to TRBD1. Germline lookup yields CDR1 SGHAT and CDR2 FQNNGV. The CDR3 sequence is 15 residues long. V dropped 5 bases and J dropped 0; count of bases not matched to a gene: 6. The CDR3, as DNA: TGTGCCAGCAGCGCGGGACAGTTCATGAACACTGAAGCTTTCTTT. Protein product: CASSAGQFMNTEAFF.

This rearrangement joins TRBV30 to TRBJ1-6; TRBD1 might be the D (5 bases). The germline V gene encodes CDR1 GTSNPN and CDR2 SVGIG (reference sequence). With 1 base removed from V and 5 bases from J, the gap between germline ends came to 12 bases. The CDR3 contains 15 residues. For the CDR3, the DNA is TGTGCCTGGAGTGCCGTGGCCAGGGATAATTCACCCCTCCACTTT. Its translation: CAWSAVARDNSPLHF.

V gene TRBV7-6 combines with J gene TRBJ2-3; 7 nucleotides align to TRBD1. Germline assignment: CDR1 SGHVS and CDR2 FNYEAQ. This CDR3 has 16 amino acids. With V trimmed by 3 bases and J by 0 bases, 6 bases remained unmatched. CDR3 in DNA: TGTGCCAGCAGCTTGAGGGACAGACCTAGCACAGATACGCAGTATTTT. It specifies CASSLRDRPSTDTQYF.

This clonotype was counted between two and nine times. The rearrangement uses TRBV20-1 and TRBJ1-5, with D hard to call. Trimming removed 0 bases at V and 4 bases at J, with 10 bases between. The CDR3 totals 14 residues. Germline values: CDR1 DFQATT, CDR2 SNEGSKA (reference sequence). CDR3 sequence (DNA): TGCAGTGCTAGAGATTCCAGGACTAATCAGCCCCAGCATTTT. It encodes CSARDSRTNQPQHF.

The rearrangement joins TRBV19 to TRBJ1-1, with unresolved D. The CDR3 totals 13 residues. V was clipped by 2 bases and J by 3 bases, with 7 bases between them. CDR1 and CDR2 (germline): LNHDA, SQIVND (reference sequence). DNA of the CDR3: TGTGCCAGTAGTATATCGCGGGACACTGAAGCTTTCTTT. It translates to CASSISRDTEAFF.